This T cell receptor (beta chain) came from a study of cytomegalovirus exposure and HLA in healthy donors. Study-level findings and limits: The study listed roughly 160 cytomegalovirus-associated TCR beta chains.

The V gene's germline CDR1 is LGHNA and CDR2 YNFKEQ. V was pared by 0 bases and J by 0 bases, with 9 bases between. CDR3 size: 15 residues. As to this clone: Its antigen is currently unknown.

PCR involved 60 Vbeta and 13 Jbeta primers. Clones were sequenced by immunoSEQ multiplex PCR, and TCRdb holds only the in-frame ones, with some missing. This table has under 150,000 clones, more than 65% appearing once. Specimen: PBMCs. The genes are TRBV4-2 and TRBJ2-7, with D possibly TRBD2 on 5 matching bases. The TCR sequence derives from a woman in her sixties in good health and CMV-seropositive. The CDR3 reads CASSQESGTSYEQYF. CDR3 nucleotides: TGTGCCAGCAGCCAAGAAAGCGGAACCTCCTACGAGCAGTACTTC.